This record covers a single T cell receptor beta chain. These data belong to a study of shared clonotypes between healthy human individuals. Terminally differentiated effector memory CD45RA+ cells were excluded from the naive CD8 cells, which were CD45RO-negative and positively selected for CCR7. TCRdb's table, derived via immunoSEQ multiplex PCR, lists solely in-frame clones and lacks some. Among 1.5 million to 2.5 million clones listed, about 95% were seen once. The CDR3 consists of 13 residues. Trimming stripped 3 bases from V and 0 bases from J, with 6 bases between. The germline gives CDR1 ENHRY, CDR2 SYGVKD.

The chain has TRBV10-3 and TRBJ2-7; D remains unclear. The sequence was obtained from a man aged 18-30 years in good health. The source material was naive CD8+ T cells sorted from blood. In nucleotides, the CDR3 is TGTGCCATCAGTGACACCACCTCCTACGAGCAGTACTTC. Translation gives CAISDTTSYEQYF.